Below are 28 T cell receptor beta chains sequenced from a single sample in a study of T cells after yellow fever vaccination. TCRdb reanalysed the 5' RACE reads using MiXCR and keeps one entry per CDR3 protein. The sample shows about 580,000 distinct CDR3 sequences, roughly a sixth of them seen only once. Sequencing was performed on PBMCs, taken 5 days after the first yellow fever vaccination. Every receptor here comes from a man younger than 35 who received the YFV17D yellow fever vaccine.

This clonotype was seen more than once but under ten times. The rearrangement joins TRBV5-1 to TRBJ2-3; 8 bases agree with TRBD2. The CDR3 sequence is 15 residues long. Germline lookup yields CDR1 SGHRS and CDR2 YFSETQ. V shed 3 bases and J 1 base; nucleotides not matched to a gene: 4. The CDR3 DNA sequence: TGCGCCAGCAGCTCTGGGCGGGGGGGCACAGATACGCAGTATTTT. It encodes CASSSGRGGTDTQYF.

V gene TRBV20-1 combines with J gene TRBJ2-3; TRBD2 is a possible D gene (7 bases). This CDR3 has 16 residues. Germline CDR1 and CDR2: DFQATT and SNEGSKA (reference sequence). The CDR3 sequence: CSHSLGGLAGTDTQYF. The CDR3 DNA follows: TGCAGCCACAGTCTCGGGGGGCTAGCGGGCACAGATACGCAGTATTTT.

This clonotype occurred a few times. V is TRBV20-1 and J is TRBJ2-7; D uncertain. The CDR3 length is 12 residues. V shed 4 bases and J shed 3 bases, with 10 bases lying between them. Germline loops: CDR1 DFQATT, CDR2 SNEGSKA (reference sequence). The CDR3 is CSAKRPNYEQYV. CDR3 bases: TGCAGTGCTAAACGACCAAACTACGAGCAGTACGTC.

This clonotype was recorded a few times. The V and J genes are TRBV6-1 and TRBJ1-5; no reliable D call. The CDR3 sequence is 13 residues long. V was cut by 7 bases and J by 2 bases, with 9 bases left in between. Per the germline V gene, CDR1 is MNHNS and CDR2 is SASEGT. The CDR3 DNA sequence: TGTGCCAGCAAGGCACAACGCAATCAGCCCCAGCATTTT. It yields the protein CASKAQRNQPQHF.

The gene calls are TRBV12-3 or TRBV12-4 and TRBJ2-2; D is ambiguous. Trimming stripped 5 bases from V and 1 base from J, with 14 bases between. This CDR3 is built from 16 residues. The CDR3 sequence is CASSPPRSLNTGELFF. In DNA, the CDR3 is TGTGCCAGCAGTCCCCCCAGGTCCCTGAACACCGGGGAGCTGTTTTTT.

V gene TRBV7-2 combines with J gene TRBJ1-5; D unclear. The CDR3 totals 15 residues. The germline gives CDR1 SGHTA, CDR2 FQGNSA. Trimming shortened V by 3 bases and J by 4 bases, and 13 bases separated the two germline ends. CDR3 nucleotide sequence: TGTGCCAGCAGCTTCGCTGCGGACGGGAATCAGCCCCAGCATTTT. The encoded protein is CASSFAADGNQPQHF.

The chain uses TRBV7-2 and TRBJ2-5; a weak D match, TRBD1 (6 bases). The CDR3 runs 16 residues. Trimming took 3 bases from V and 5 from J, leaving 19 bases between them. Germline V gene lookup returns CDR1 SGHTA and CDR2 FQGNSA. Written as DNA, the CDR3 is TGTGCCAGCAGCTTCGTGGCAGGGGCTAAAGGGGAGACCCAGTACTTC. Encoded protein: CASSFVAGAKGETQYF.

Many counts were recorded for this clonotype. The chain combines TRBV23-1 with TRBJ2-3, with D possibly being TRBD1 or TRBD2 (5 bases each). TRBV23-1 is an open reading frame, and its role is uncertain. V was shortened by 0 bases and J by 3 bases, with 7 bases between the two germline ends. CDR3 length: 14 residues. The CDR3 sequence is CASSQSGDTDTQYF. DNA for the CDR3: TGCGCCAGCAGTCAATCGGGGGATACAGATACGCAGTATTTT.

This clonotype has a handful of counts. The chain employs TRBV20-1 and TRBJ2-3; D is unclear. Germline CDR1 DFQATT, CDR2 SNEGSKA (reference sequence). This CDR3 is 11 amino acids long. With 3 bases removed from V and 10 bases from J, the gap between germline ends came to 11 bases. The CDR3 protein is CSARGNRAQYF. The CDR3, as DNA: TGCAGTGCTAGGGGGAATCGCGCGCAGTATTTT.

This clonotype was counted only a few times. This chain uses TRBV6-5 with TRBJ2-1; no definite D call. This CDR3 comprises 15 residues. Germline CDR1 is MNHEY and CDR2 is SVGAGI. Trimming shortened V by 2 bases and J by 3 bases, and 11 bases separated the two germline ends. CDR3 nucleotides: TGTGCCAGCAGTTACGCCAGGCCTGACTACAATGAGCAGTTCTTC. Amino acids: CASSYARPDYNEQFF.

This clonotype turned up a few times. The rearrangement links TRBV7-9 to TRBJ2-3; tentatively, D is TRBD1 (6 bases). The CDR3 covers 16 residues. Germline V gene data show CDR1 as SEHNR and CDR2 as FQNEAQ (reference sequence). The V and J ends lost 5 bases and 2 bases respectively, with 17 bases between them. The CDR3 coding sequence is TGTGCCAGCAGCGCCCTACAGGGCCCCCCCACAGATACGCAGTATTTT. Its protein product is CASSALQGPPTDTQYF.

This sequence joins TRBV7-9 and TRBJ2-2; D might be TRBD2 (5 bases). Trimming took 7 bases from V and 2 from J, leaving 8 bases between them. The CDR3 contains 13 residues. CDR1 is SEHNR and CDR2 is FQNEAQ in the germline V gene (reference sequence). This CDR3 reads CASTGGNTGELFF. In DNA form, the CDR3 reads TGTGCCAGCACCGGAGGTAACACCGGGGAGCTGTTTTTT.

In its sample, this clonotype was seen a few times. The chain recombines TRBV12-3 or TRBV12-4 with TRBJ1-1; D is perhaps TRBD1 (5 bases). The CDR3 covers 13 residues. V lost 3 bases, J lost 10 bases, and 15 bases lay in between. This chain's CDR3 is CASSLGHVRRAFF. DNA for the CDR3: TGTGCCAGCAGTTTGGGGCATGTTAGGAGAGCTTTCTTT.

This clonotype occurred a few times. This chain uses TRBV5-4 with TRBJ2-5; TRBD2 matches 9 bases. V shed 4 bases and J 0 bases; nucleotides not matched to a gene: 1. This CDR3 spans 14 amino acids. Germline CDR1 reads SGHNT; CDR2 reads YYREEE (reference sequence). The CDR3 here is CASSAGGDQETQYF. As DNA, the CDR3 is TGTGCCAGCAGCGCGGGGGGGGACCAAGAGACCCAGTACTTC.

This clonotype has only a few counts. In nucleotides, the CDR3 is TGTGCCAGCAGCTTAACTCGGGGGTTAAGCACTGAAGCTTTCTTT. It is translated as CASSLTRGLSTEAFF. The rearrangement joins TRBV7-2 to TRBJ1-1, with a weak D call TRBD1 (5 bases). CDR1 SGHTA and CDR2 FQGNSA come from the germline V gene. The CDR3 totals 15 residues. V lost 2 bases to trimming and J lost 4 bases, with 14 bases between them.

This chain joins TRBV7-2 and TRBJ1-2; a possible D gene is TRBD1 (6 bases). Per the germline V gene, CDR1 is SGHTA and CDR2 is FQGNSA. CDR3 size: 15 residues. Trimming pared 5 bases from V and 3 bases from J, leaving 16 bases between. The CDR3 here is CASSVDSSGDYGYTF. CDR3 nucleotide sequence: TGTGCCAGCAGCGTGGACAGCTCAGGGGACTATGGCTACACCTTC.

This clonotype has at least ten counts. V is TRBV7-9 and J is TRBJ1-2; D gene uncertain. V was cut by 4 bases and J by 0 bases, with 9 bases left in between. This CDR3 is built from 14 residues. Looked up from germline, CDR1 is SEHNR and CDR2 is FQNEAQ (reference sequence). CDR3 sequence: CASSSGPSNYGYTF. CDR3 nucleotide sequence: TGTGCCAGCAGCTCCGGCCCGTCTAACTATGGCTACACCTTC.

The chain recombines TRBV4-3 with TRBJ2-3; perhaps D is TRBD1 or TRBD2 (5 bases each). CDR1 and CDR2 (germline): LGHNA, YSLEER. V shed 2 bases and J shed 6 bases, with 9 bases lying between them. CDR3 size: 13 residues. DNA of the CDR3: TGCGCCAGCAGCCAAATTCGGGACGATACGCAGTATTTT. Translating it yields CASSQIRDDTQYF.

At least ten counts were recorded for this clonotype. Here the CDR3 reads CASSSVRDYGYTF. Written as DNA, the CDR3 is TGTGCCAGCAGTTCGGTCAGGGACTATGGCTACACCTTC. The gene calls are TRBV27 and TRBJ1-2; the D gene is possibly TRBD1 (5 bases). The CDR3 loop spans 13 amino acids. Germline V gives CDR1 MNHEY, CDR2 SMNVEV (reference sequence). The V and J ends lost 4 bases and 3 bases respectively, with 9 bases between them.

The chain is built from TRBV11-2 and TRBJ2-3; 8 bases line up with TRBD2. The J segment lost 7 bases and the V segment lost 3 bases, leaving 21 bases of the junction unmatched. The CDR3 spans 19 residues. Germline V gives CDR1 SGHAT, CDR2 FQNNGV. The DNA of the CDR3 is TGTGCCAGCAGCTTCATCCTCTTCGGGCGGGGGGCCCCCTCCCATACGCAGTATTTT. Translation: CASSFILFGRGAPSHTQYF.

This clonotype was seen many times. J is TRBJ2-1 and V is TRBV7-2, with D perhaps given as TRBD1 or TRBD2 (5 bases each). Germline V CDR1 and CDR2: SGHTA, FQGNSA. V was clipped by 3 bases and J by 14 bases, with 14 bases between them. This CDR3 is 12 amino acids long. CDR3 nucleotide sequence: TGTGCCAGCAGCTTTTATGGGGACGGGGAGTTCTTC. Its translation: CASSFYGDGEFF.

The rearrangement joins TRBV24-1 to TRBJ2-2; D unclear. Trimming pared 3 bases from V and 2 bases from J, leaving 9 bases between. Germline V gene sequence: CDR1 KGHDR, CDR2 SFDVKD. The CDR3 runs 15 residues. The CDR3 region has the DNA TGTGCCACCAGTGATCCACGGGTCAACACCGGGGAGCTGTTTTTT. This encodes CATSDPRVNTGELFF.

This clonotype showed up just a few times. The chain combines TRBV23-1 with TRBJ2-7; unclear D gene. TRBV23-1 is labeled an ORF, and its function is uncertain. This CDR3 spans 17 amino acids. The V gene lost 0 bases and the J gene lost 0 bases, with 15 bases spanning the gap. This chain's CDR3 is CASSQSGLFLSSYEQYV. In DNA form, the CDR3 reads TGCGCCAGCAGTCAATCTGGGCTCTTTTTAAGCTCCTACGAGCAGTACGTC.

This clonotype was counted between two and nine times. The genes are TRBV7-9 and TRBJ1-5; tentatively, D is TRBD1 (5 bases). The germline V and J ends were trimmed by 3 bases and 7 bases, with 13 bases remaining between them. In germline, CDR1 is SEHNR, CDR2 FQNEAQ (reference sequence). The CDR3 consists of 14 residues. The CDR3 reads CASSLGGVRQPQHF. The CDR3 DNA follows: TGTGCCAGCAGCTTGGGGGGGGTACGGCAGCCCCAGCATTTT.

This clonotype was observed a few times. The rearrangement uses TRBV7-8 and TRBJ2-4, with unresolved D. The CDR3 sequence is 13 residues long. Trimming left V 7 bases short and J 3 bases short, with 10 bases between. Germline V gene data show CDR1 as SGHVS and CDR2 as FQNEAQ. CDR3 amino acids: CASNDMVKNIQYF. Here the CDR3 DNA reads TGTGCCAGCAACGATATGGTCAAAAACATTCAGTACTTC.

CDR3 protein: CASSFLPQTEKLFF. The CDR3 DNA is TGTGCCAGCAGCTTCTTGCCCCAGACTGAAAAACTGTTTTTT. This sequence joins TRBV5-6 and TRBJ1-4; no firm D call. Looked up from germline, CDR1 is SGHDT and CDR2 is YYEEEE. V shed 2 bases and J shed 7 bases, with 12 bases lying between them. The CDR3 is 14 residues long. Filled out from reference TRBV5-6 and TRBJ1-4, the complete variable domain reads DAGVTQSPTHLIKTRGQQVTLRCSPKSGHDTVSWYQQALGQGPQFIFQYYEEEERQRGNFPDRFSGHQFPNYSSELNVNALLLGDSALYLCASSFLPQTEKLFFGSGTQLSVL.

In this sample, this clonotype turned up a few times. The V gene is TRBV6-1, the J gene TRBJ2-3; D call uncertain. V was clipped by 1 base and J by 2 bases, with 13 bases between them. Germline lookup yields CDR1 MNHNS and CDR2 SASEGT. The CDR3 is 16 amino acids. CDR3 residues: CASSEVVDGITDTQYF. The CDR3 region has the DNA TGTGCCAGCAGTGAAGTTGTGGACGGAATCACAGATACGCAGTATTTT.

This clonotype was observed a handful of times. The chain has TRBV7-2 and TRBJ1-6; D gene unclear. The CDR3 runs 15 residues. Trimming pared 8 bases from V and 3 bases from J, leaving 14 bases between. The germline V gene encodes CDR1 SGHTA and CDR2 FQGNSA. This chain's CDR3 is CASSIGRHYNSPLHF. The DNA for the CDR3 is TGTGCCAGCTCGATCGGGCGGCACTATAATTCACCCCTCCACTTT.